The T cell receptor (beta chain) described here comes from a study of T cells expressing NK-cell markers. The wider study: Sequenced donors, eight in total, included seven who were HCMV-seropositive and one who was seronegative. The study, taken as a whole, reports: The study left the HCMV specificity of expanded NKG2C+ T cell clones unresolved.

Concerning this clonotype itself: Antigen: not known.

The cDNA for TCR beta came from 5'RACE template switching with UMIs. TCRdb reprocessed the 5' RACE reads and reports one entry per CDR3 protein, with no DNA. In all, the sample yields some 450,000 distinct CDR3 sequences. The CDR3 sequence is 16 residues long. Germline V gene lookup returns CDR1 SGHVS and CDR2 FQNEAQ. V and J are TRBV7-8 and TRBJ2-3; TCRdb proposes TRBD2, but this gene call is untestable without DNA. The receptor was derived from a woman aged 18-70 years in good health. Sequencing was carried out using blood T cells: a sorted CD56 or NKG2C T cell subset, CD4+ or CD8+ T cells, or bulk PBMC T cells (not recorded which). CDR3 sequence: CASSSASGGAWDTQYF.